This TCR beta chain was observed in a study of T cell changes during pregnancy in multiple sclerosis. Repertoires were generated with immunoSEQ multiplex PCR, while TCRdb's copy carries only in-frame clones and drops some. The data hold 80,000 or so clones, with around 94% observed a single time. Material: peripheral blood, obtained in the second trimester of pregnancy. This clonotype originated in a female donor in good health, enrolled as a control in a pregnancy study.

The CDR3 sequence is CASSLGASGRRETQYF. The CDR3 DNA sequence: TGTGCCAGCAGCCTCGGCGCGAGCGGGAGGAGGGAGACCCAGTACTTC. This rearrangement joins TRBV13 to TRBJ2-5, with TRBD2 matching over 9 bases. CDR1 PRHDT and CDR2 FYEKMQ come from the germline V gene (reference sequence). V was pared by 5 bases and J by 5 bases, with 12 bases of the junction left unmatched. This CDR3 has 16 amino acids.